This record concerns one TCR beta chain sequence. Per germline, CDR1 GTSNPN and CDR2 SVGIG (reference sequence). Trimming removed 3 bases at V and 6 bases at J, with 17 bases between. CDR3 length equals 15 residues. This sample was taken from a study of shared clonotypes between healthy human individuals. CD45RO negativity and positive selection for CCR7 defined naive CD8 cells, a population that excluded terminally differentiated effector memory CD45RA+ cells. Authors' processing steps: Junction-only sequences produced by ImmunoSEQ had no quality scores, so filtering differed. Sequencing used immunoSEQ multiplex PCR; TCRdb keeps in-frame clones, though not all of them. The V and J calls and clone size are taken from that table; D and trimming were inferred from the DNA. This sample has hundreds of thousands of clones, with 92% found just once.

The chain joins TRBV30 to TRBJ2-2; D perhaps matches TRBD1 (6 bases). The TCR comes from a young man in good health. The sequenced material came from naive CD8+ T cells sorted from blood. CDR3 sequence (DNA): TGTGCCTGGAGAACGATGGCAGGGGAAGCCGGGGAGCTGTTTTTT. Amino acid sequence: CAWRTMAGEAGELFF.